The subject of this entry is one T cell receptor (beta chain). The sample originates from a study of identical twins. Trimming left V 6 bases short and J 4 bases short, with 13 bases between. The CDR3 is 15 residues long. MiXCR, run by TCRdb on the 5' RACE reads, gives a single entry per CDR3 protein. Among about 790,000 distinct CDR3 sequences listed, 18% were seen once. These data also featured in a second study, about T cells expressing NK-cell markers. Turning to that study: With respect to HCMV, most of the eight sequenced donors were seropositive, and one was seronegative.

The sequence derives from a woman younger than 35 in good health. The sequenced material came from PBMCs. This chain connects TRBV12-3 or TRBV12-4 to TRBJ2-6; D remains ambiguous. CDR3 coding DNA: TGTGCCAGCAGCCCTGGCCGCGGCGGGGCCAACGTCCTGACTTTC. It codes for CASSPGRGGANVLTF.